The entry that follows covers one T cell receptor beta chain sequence. Its antigen remains undetermined. Base qualities are not provided; no much larger clone lies one nucleotide away. The data stem from a study of shared clonotypes between healthy human individuals (dated by TCRdb to 2019 to 2021). In terms of the full investigation: The cohort included three men and a couple of women between 18 and 49 years of age. To increase sequencing depth and limit assay-specific biases, TCR repertoire library preparation and sequencing were carried out by different laboratories using diverse techniques. Per donor, three plates each were used for CD4 naive and CD4 memory, two for CD8 naive, and one for CD8 memory. Between about 0.8 and 8.9 billion PBMCs per donor were obtained by leukapheresis. The study deeply sequenced blood TCR repertoires of 5 or 6 healthy adults to estimate repertoire size and the extent of clonotype sharing between individuals. Study-level results and caveats: Sampling was restricted to blood, and TCR repertoires in tissue are likely to differ from TCR repertoires in blood. Even with the large sequencing depth, rarefaction of the sorted-subset datasets indicated that sequencing was incomplete. Roughly 5% of naive CD4, more than 3% of naive CD8, approximately 2.2% of memory CD4, and less than 0.45% of memory CD8 clonotypes were shared across a few donors. Because the study included only a small number of donors, the genetic and exposure-history diversity represented was limited. Pairwise subsampling indicated that sequencing depth was expected to affect the degree of clonotype sharing among donors. Higher generation probabilities were observed for clonotypes shared by all four sorted-subset donors than for non-shared clonotypes. Larger estimated clonotype richness was generally found for naive subsets than for memory subsets.

The donors were healthy, HIV-negative adults with no recently reported acute infections or vaccinations. All donors were Caucasian adults living in Nashville, Tennessee, USA. CD4+ T cells were enriched through magnetic negative selection, after which naive cells were positively selected on CD45RA and the remaining negative fraction served as the memory subset. Blood was obtained by leukapheresis, after which PBMCs were separated by Ficoll-Histopaque density gradient centrifugation and cryopreserved in liquid nitrogen vapor phase. Analytical flow cytometry was used to check the purity and quantity of each magnetically sorted T cell population. Genomic DNA was isolated from each sorted fraction and quantified by UV absorbance on a Nanodrop 2000c. Using the deep immunoSEQ assay, multiplex PCR amplified TCR CDR3 regions from genomic DNA. For each cell subset, the extracted genomic DNA was distributed evenly across all wells of several immunoSEQ 96-well plates, and each plate served as one replicate. For sorted subsets, each replicate PCR was loaded with roughly 190 ng genomic DNA, equivalent to 30,000 or so T cell genomes. The purified libraries were quantified using a Qubit 3.0 fluorometer, sized with a Bioanalyzer 2100, and then quantified again using the KAPA Library Quantification kit. Each immunoSEQ 96-well plate was sequenced on its own single-read 150-cycle Illumina NextSeq 550 flow cell. The published analysis was carried out like this. The immunoSEQ output contained only junctional sequences without quality scores, so filtering could not match that applied to full-length reads. Sequences were annotated with PyIR, a Python wrapper for IgBLAST v1.9, and V/J genes and CDR3 were assigned using IMGT germline references. Reads were removed for weak V/J assignments (E-value above 1e-6), missing CDR3, stop codons, out-of-frame junctions, or ambiguous translated residues. V3J clonotypes were defined by identical inferred V gene, J gene, and CDR3 amino acid sequence. The percentage overlap between two repertoires was calculated by dividing the number of shared unique clonotypes by the size of the smaller repertoire. Three approaches were used to assess repertoire richness: RTK rarefaction, the Chao1 estimator, and Recon v2.1 estimates of unobserved clonotypes. Generation probabilities were computed with OLGA for all TCRbeta clonotypes obtained by the gDNA method from a few donors. TCRdb took over this immuneACCESS table, retaining in-frame rearrangements with V and J assigned. Such tables are incomplete; in checked studies, under half of the missing clones stem from an unresolved V gene, and the remainder is unexplained. The V and J calls and clone size were taken over from that table, and D and trimming were inferred from the DNA. This sample comprises some 550,000 clones, 95% to 98% of them detected only once. Approximately 0.057% of the sample belongs to the ten largest clones.

According to the germline V gene, CDR1 reads SGHAT and CDR2 reads FQNNGV. Trimming takes 5 bases off V and 4 bases off J; junction bases not matched to a gene: 9. The CDR3 runs 15 amino acids, cysteine and phenylalanine included. Only the CDR3 region is kept as DNA, spanning 45 bases read in frame from base 1. The source material was naive CD4+ T cells sorted from blood. Reading the label with the study, this specimen's cell subset or site is: CD45RA+ positively selected. This sequence was found in a woman aged 25 to 45 in good health. The chain is assembled from TRBV11-2 and TRBJ1-1; 8 central bases correspond to TRBD1. The DNA sequence is given as TGTGCCAGCAGCCCCGGACAGGGTTGGGGCACTGAAGCTTTCTTT. It specifies CASSPGQGWGTEAFF. Extended through the reference TRBV11-2 and TRBJ1-1 proteins, this CDR3 yields the full variable domain: EAGVAQSPRYKIIEKRQSVAFWCNPISGHATLYWYQQILGQGPKLLIQFQNNGVVDDSQLPKDRFSAERLKGVDSTLKIQPAKLEDSAVYLCASSPGQGWGTEAFFGQGTRLTVV.